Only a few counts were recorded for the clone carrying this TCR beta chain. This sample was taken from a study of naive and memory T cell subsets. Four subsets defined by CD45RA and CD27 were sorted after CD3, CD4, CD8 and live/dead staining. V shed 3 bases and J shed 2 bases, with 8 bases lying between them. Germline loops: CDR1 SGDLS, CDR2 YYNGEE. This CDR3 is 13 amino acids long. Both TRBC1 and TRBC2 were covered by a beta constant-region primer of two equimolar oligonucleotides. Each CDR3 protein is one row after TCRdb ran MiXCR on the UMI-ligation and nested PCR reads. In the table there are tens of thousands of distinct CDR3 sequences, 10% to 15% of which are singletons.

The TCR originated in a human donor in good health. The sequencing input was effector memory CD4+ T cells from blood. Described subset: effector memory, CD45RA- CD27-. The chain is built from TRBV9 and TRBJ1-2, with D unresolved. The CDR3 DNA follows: TGTGCCAGCAGCGGGAGGGAGAACTATGGCTACACCTTC. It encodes CASSGRENYGYTF. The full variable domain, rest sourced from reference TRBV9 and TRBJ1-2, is DSGVTQTPKHLITATGQRVTLRCSPRSGDLSVYWYQQSLDQGLQFLIQYYNGEERAKGNILERFSAQQFPDLHSELNLSSLELGDSALYFCASSGRENYGYTFGSGTRLTVV.